This TCR beta chain was found in a study of brain T cells in children with intractable seizures. The repertoire was sequenced with immunoSEQ multiplex PCR; TCRdb's copy has only in-frame clones and lacks some. The data contain about 8,000 clones, less than 75% of them seen just once; the ten biggest clones take up about 9%. The sequenced cases were selected for having the highest brain T cell transcript signatures. Patients received at least one anti-epileptic drug before surgery. The germline gives CDR1 SGHNT, CDR2 YYREEE (reference sequence). CDR3 length: 14 amino acids. With 4 bases clipped from V and 7 bases from J, the junction kept 10 bases outside the gene matches. Judged by abundance, this clone is medium-sized. No antigen is known for it. Overall study findings and caveats: Only CDR3 sequence similarity suggested viral specificity, without known HCMV serostatus. Top 50 brain clonotypes included both public and private clones.

The chain employs TRBV5-4 and TRBJ2-7; 8 bases agree with TRBD1. This material consisted of resected brain tissue, taken at surgery. The source of this sequence is a boy under three years old with tuberous sclerosis and intractable seizures. As DNA, the CDR3 is TGTGCCAGCAGCATCCGGACAGGGCCTCCGGAGCAGTACTTC. Amino acid sequence: CASSIRTGPPEQYF.